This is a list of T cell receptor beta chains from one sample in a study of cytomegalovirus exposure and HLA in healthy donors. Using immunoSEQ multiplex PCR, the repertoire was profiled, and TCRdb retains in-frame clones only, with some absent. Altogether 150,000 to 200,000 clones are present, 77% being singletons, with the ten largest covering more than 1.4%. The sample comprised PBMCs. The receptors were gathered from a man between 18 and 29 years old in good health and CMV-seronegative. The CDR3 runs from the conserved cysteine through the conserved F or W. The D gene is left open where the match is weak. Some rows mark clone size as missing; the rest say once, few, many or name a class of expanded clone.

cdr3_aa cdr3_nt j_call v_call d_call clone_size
CAWSAGGNQPQHF TGTGCCTGGAGTGCGGGGGGTAATCAGCCCCAGCATTTT TRBJ1-5 TRBV30 NA NA
CASSLEASDPVREQYF TGTGCCAGCAGCTTAGAGGCGAGTGACCCAGTGAGGGAGCAGTACTTC TRBJ2-7 TRBV7-6 NA few
CASSSQVGNQPQHF TGCGCCAGCAGTTCCCAGGTCGGCAATCAGCCCCAGCATTTT TRBJ1-5 TRBV10-2 NA once
CASSRWLAGGPRGNEQFF TGTGCCAGCAGCCGGTGGCTAGCGGGAGGGCCAAGGGGGAATGAGCAGTTCTTC TRBJ2-1 TRBV5-6 TRBD2 NA
CASSEWGLAGVNEQFF TGTGCCAGCAGTGAATGGGGACTAGCGGGAGTGAATGAGCAGTTCTTC TRBJ2-1 TRBV25-1 TRBD2 NA
CASSAGQGYSGNTIYF TGTGCCAGCAGCGCCGGACAGGGGTACTCTGGAAACACCATATATTTT TRBJ1-3 TRBV5-4 TRBD1 NA
CASSTSGGLGTQYF TGTGCCAGTAGCACTAGCGGGGGGTTGGGTACGCAGTATTTT TRBJ2-3 TRBV19 TRBD2 NA
CASSEGQRSGANVLTF TGTGCCAGCAGCGAAGGACAGCGCTCTGGGGCCAACGTCCTGACTTTC TRBJ2-6 TRBV2 NA NA
CASSQTSGRADEQFF TGCGCCAGCAGCCAGACTAGCGGGAGGGCCGATGAGCAGTTCTTC TRBJ2-1 TRBV4-3 TRBD2 NA
CAWRGAPGNTIYF TGTGCCTGGCGGGGGGCTCCTGGAAACACCATATATTTT TRBJ1-3 TRBV30 NA NA
CAISYGEGDPQFF TGTGCCATCAGTTATGGGGAAGGGGATCCCCAGTTCTTC TRBJ2-1 TRBV10-3 NA NA
CASSFPSRGAYEQYF TGTGCCAGCAGCTTCCCCTCCCGGGGGGCCTACGAGCAGTACTTC TRBJ2-7 TRBV5-6 TRBD2 medium-sized
CASSAGLGLETQYF TGTGCCAGCAGCGCGGGACTAGGTCTCGAGACCCAGTACTTC TRBJ2-5 TRBV5-4 TRBD2 NA
CASRRTTGGVSGNTIYF TGTGCCAGCAGAAGAACAACAGGGGGAGTCTCTGGAAACACCATATATTTT TRBJ1-3 TRBV27 TRBD1 NA
CAIRAQGALYGYTF TGTGCCATCAGAGCCCAGGGGGCCCTCTATGGCTACACCTTC TRBJ1-2 TRBV10-3 TRBD1 NA
CASSQDREAGTSGGPGNEQFF TGCGCCAGCAGCCAAGATCGGGAGGCTGGGACTAGCGGGGGGCCTGGGAATGAGCAGTTCTTC TRBJ2-1 TRBV4-3 TRBD2 once
CASSQDQGTYNSPLHF TGCGCCAGCAGCCAAGACCAGGGGACCTATAATTCACCCCTCCACTTT TRBJ1-6 TRBV4-1 NA NA
CASSETSGSVNEQFF TGTGCCAGCAGTGAAACTAGCGGGAGTGTTAATGAGCAGTTCTTC TRBJ2-1 TRBV6-1 TRBD2 once
CASSMRIGNIQYF TGTGCCAGCAGCATGCGAATTGGAAACATTCAGTACTTC TRBJ2-4 TRBV4-2 NA NA
CASSVAGGYGYTF TGTGCCAGCAGCGTAGCAGGGGGTTATGGCTACACCTTC TRBJ1-2 TRBV9 TRBD1 NA
CASSLVSSPRSGANVLTF TGTGCCAGCAGCTTAGTATCCTCTCCCCGCTCTGGGGCCAACGTCCTGACTTTC TRBJ2-6 TRBV7-9 NA NA
CASSQTGQGLREQYF TGCGCCAGCAGCCAAACGGGACAGGGCCTACGGGAGCAGTACTTC TRBJ2-7 TRBV4-3 TRBD1 NA
CASSTGVNYGYTF TGTGCCAGTAGTACGGGGGTTAACTATGGCTACACCTTC TRBJ1-2 TRBV19 NA NA
CASSFLADTQYF TGTGCCAGCAGCTTTCTAGCAGATACGCAGTATTTT TRBJ2-3 TRBV7-2 NA NA
CATSRDRRGRDLGQPQHF TGTGCCACCAGCAGAGATCGAAGGGGGCGCGACTTAGGACAGCCCCAGCATTTT TRBJ1-5 TRBV15 TRBD1 NA
CATSRLGTEHNEQFF TGTGCCACCAGCAGACTCGGCACAGAGCACAATGAGCAGTTCTTC TRBJ2-1 TRBV15 NA NA
CATHRLPGTAGEQYF TGTGCCACCCACCGCCTACCCGGGACAGCTGGCGAGCAGTACTTC TRBJ2-7 TRBV6-1 TRBD1 NA
CATKFRRGQGLLQPQHF TGTGCCACAAAATTTAGGCGAGGGCAGGGGCTTCTTCAGCCCCAGCATTTT TRBJ1-5 TRBV19 NA NA
CASSFWRGGWTTGELFF TGTGCCAGCAGCTTCTGGAGGGGAGGTTGGACCACCGGGGAGCTGTTTTTT TRBJ2-2 TRBV5-6 NA NA